These 22 T cell receptor beta chains came from one sample sequenced in a study of shared clonotypes between healthy human individuals. Assay used: immunoSEQ multiplex PCR; TCRdb lists only in-frame clones, some missing. The table records roughly 680,000 clones, roughly two thirds of them present only once. Sequencing was performed on memory CD4+ T cells sorted from blood. Stated subset: CD45RA-negative fraction. Receptors were obtained from a woman in her 30s in good health.

The CDR3 here is CASSYSIRRHTGELFF. The DNA for the CDR3 is TGTGCCAGCAGTTACTCGATCCGGAGACACACCGGGGAGCTGTTTTTT. The chain has TRBV6-5 and TRBJ2-2; D unclear. The CDR3 has 16 amino acids. Trimming pared 0 bases from V and 3 bases from J, leaving 11 bases between. CDR1 is MNHEY and CDR2 is SVGAGI in the germline V gene.

The V gene is TRBV30, the J gene TRBJ1-1; 8 bases line up with TRBD1. V lost 5 bases, J lost 2 bases, and 4 bases stayed unmatched. The CDR3 spans 13 residues. CDR1 GTSNPN and CDR2 SVGIG come from the germline V gene (reference sequence). CDR3 in amino acids: CAWADRGNTEAFF. CDR3 sequence (DNA): TGTGCCTGGGCTGACAGGGGCAACACTGAAGCTTTCTTT.

In its sample, this clone was seen a few times. This sequence joins TRBV11-3 and TRBJ2-3; 11 bases align to TRBD2. CDR1 and CDR2 from the germline V gene are SGHNT and YENEEA. Germline trimming cut 0 bases from V and 1 base from J; bases unmatched to any gene: 9. The CDR3 runs 19 residues. The CDR3 sequence: CASSLDAPRLAGCTDTQYF. The CDR3 region has the DNA TGTGCCAGCAGCTTAGATGCCCCCCGACTAGCGGGGTGCACAGATACGCAGTATTTT. The whole variable domain, remainder taken from reference TRBV11-3 and TRBJ2-3, is EAGVVQSPRYKIIEKKQPVAFWCNPISGHNTLYWYLQNLGQGPELLIRYENEEAVDDSQLPKDRFSAERLKGVDSTLKIQPAELGDSAVYLCASSLDAPRLAGCTDTQYFGPGTRLTVL.

V is TRBV28 and J is TRBJ1-3; D is unresolved. CDR3 length: 17 residues. Between the trimmed V and J ends, which lost 5 bases and 2 bases, there was a span of 19 bases. CDR1 MDHEN and CDR2 SYDVKM come from the germline V gene. The CDR3 DNA reads as TGTGCCAGCAGTGTCCGGACGAAGGGAACCGCTGGAAACACCATATATTTT. As protein: CASSVRTKGTAGNTIYF.

With respect to this clone: The sample holds other DNA sequences that translate to the same CDR3. The J gene is TRBJ2-5, the V gene TRBV20-1; D gene unclear. The germline V gene has CDR1 DFQATT and CDR2 SNEGSKA (reference sequence). This CDR3 contains 10 residues. Trimming left V 5 bases short and J 5 bases short, with 6 bases between. The CDR3 loop is CSALGETQYF. In nucleotides, the CDR3 is TGCAGTGCTCTAGGGGAGACCCAGTACTTC.

The V gene is TRBV2, the J gene TRBJ2-7; 12 nucleotides align to TRBD2. V lost 7 bases, J lost 4 bases, and 5 bases stayed unmatched. The CDR3 has 14 amino acids. Germline lookup yields CDR1 SNHLY and CDR2 FYNNEI. The CDR3 sequence: CASIATSGRYEQYF. The DNA of the CDR3 is TGTGCCAGCATCGCGACTAGCGGGAGATACGAGCAGTACTTC.

With respect to this clone: Being one base from a much bigger clone, this may be a read error. The rearrangement uses TRBV2 and TRBJ2-7; a weak D match, TRBD1 (5 bases). Germline CDR1 SNHLY, CDR2 FYNNEI. This CDR3 spans 12 amino acids. Deletions cut 6 bases from V and 3 bases from J, with 9 bases between. This CDR3 is CASSQGLYEQYF. For the CDR3, the DNA is TGTGCCAGCAGCCAGGGCCTCTACGAGCAGTACTTC.

V is TRBV19 and J is TRBJ1-5, with 7 bases that match TRBD1. Germline assignment: CDR1 LNHDA and CDR2 SQIVND (reference sequence). The CDR3 has 14 residues. J gave up 9 bases and V 5 bases, and 10 bases lay outside the gene matches. The CDR3 DNA sequence: TGTGCCAGTAGTCCCCGACAGGGCGGGGGGCCCCAGCATTTT. Translating it yields CASSPRQGGGPQHF.

The chain employs TRBV19 and TRBJ1-1, with TRBD1 identical over 7 bases. Germline trimming cut 6 bases from V and 3 bases from J; bases unmatched to any gene: 4. CDR1 LNHDA and CDR2 SQIVND come from the germline V gene (reference sequence). The length of the CDR3 is 13 residues. CDR3 in DNA: TGTGCCAGTAGGACAGGGCAACACACTGAAGCTTTCTTT. This translates into CASRTGQHTEAFF.

The chain recombines TRBV6-5 with TRBJ2-7; 8 bases match TRBD1. CDR1 is MNHEY and CDR2 is SVGAGI in the germline V gene. V lost 2 bases and J lost 2; bases outside the gene matches: 8. The CDR3 extends over 16 amino acids. CDR3 residues: CASSYNRGASAYEQYF. CDR3 nucleotides: TGTGCCAGCAGTTACAACAGGGGGGCTAGTGCCTACGAGCAGTACTTC.

The chain combines TRBV30 with TRBJ1-3; D might be TRBD1 (5 bases). The CDR3 has 13 residues. Germline values: CDR1 GTSNPN, CDR2 SVGIG (reference sequence). The ends were cut back, 5 bases at V and 3 bases at J, with 11 bases in the middle. The CDR3 sequence is CAWERGNGNTIYF. The CDR3 coding sequence is TGTGCCTGGGAGCGGGGGAATGGAAACACCATATATTTT.

The chain recombines TRBV28 with TRBJ1-1; D perhaps matches TRBD1 (6 bases). The CDR3 covers 15 residues. Deletions cut 9 bases from V and 5 bases from J, with 22 bases between. Germline lookup yields CDR1 MDHEN and CDR2 SYDVKM. CDR3 nucleotides: TGTGCCAGTGGGGTTGCGGGGGCGCGTAGAACTGAAGCTTTCTTT. This sequence encodes CASGVAGARRTEAFF.

The V gene is TRBV11-2, the J gene TRBJ2-1, with D hard to call. V lost 0 bases and J 6 bases, leaving 9 bases between the germline ends. Per the germline V gene, CDR1 is SGHAT and CDR2 is FQNNGV. The CDR3 sequence is 14 residues long. The CDR3: CASSLELVANEQFF. CDR3 nucleotide sequence: TGTGCCAGCAGCTTAGAGCTAGTAGCCAATGAGCAGTTCTTC.

This chain uses TRBV18 with TRBJ2-7; 12 nucleotides line up with TRBD2. The CDR3 contains 13 residues. Per the germline V gene, CDR1 is KGHSH and CDR2 is LQKENI. The junction had 6 bases not matched to a gene; V was cut back by 2 bases and J by 13 bases. The CDR3 loop is CASSPGTSGLTYF. The CDR3 coding sequence is TGTGCCAGCTCACCAGGGACTAGCGGGTTAACTTACTTC.

V gene TRBV6-1 combines with J gene TRBJ1-1; 9 positions match TRBD1. The germline V gene encodes CDR1 MNHNS and CDR2 SASEGT. V shed 3 bases and J 4 bases; nucleotides not matched to a gene: 9. The CDR3 consists of 16 residues. CDR3 residues: CASSEWGQGRGTEAFF. DNA for the CDR3: TGTGCCAGCAGTGAGTGGGGACAGGGTCGGGGCACTGAAGCTTTCTTT.

This clone was counted between two and nine times. This chain uses TRBV2 with TRBJ2-1; possibly TRBD1 or TRBD2 for D (5 bases each). The germline V gene has CDR1 SNHLY and CDR2 FYNNEI. The CDR3 extends over 12 amino acids. V was shortened by 6 bases and J by 12 bases, with 15 bases between the two germline ends. CDR3 protein: CASRVTAGGQFF. CDR3 in DNA: TGTGCCAGCAGGGTGACAGCTGGGGGGCAGTTCTTC.

The genes are TRBV28 and TRBJ2-1; D ambiguous. In germline, CDR1 is MDHEN, CDR2 SYDVKM. V was cut by 5 bases and J by 0 bases, with 14 bases left in between. The CDR3 contains 16 residues. The CDR3 here is CASSATGTRSYNEQFF. The CDR3 DNA reads TGTGCCAGCAGTGCCACGGGTACTCGCTCCTACAATGAGCAGTTCTTC.

The chain is built from TRBV19 and TRBJ1-1; D not certain. The CDR3 length is 14 residues. Looked up from germline, CDR1 is LNHDA and CDR2 is SQIVND (reference sequence). Trimming pared 5 bases from V and 0 bases from J, leaving 10 bases between. CDR3 nucleotides: TGTGCCAGTAGTGGTTTGACGGTGAACACTGAAGCTTTCTTT. Protein product: CASSGLTVNTEAFF.

The J gene is TRBJ1-1, the V gene TRBV15; D is undetermined. The V end was cut by 5 bases, the J end by 1 base, with 11 bases between. The CDR3 spans 14 residues. Germline CDR1 LNHNV, CDR2 YYDKDF (reference sequence). The DNA for the CDR3 is TGTGCCACCAGCTCCCAGAGGCGGAACACTGAAGCTTTCTTT. Protein: CATSSQRRNTEAFF.

The chain is built from TRBV6-1 and TRBJ1-1; possible D gene TRBD1, 6 bases. CDR1 and CDR2 from the germline V gene are MNHNS and SASEGT. The CDR3 length is 13 residues. With 4 bases removed from V and 5 bases from J, the gap between germline ends came to 11 bases. DNA for the CDR3: TGTGCCAGCAGTGCTAGGGGGTATACTGAAGCTTTCTTT. It codes for CASSARGYTEAFF.

The gene calls are TRBV10-3 and TRBJ2-1; D uncertain. CDR1 is ENHRY and CDR2 is SYGVKD in the germline V gene. This CDR3 spans 17 amino acids. V lost 3 bases, J lost 1 base, and 16 bases lay in between. CDR3 DNA sequence: TGTGCCATCAGTGAAGAGACCGGTAAAGTTTCCTACAATGAGCAGTTCTTC. Translated: CAISEETGKVSYNEQFF.

The V gene is TRBV19, the J gene TRBJ2-2; D possibly matches TRBD1 or TRBD2 (5 bases each). The CDR3 is 15 amino acids. V was trimmed by 3 bases and J by 5 bases, leaving 13 bases between them. The germline V gene has CDR1 LNHDA and CDR2 SQIVND (reference sequence). CDR3 sequence: CASSMAVEGTGELFF. For the CDR3, the DNA is TGTGCCAGTAGTATGGCGGTTGAGGGGACCGGGGAGCTGTTTTTT.